Shown below are 25 T cell receptor beta chains from a single sample sequenced in a study of cytomegalovirus exposure and HLA in healthy donors. Some clones are missing from TCRdb's copy, which holds only in-frame ones; the method was immunoSEQ multiplex PCR. Of about 120,000 clones listed, about 82% were seen once; the top ten hold around 5%. Sequenced sample: PBMCs. All receptors come from a man aged 18 to 29 in good health and CMV-seronegative.

The gene calls are TRBV5-1 and TRBJ2-2; perhaps TRBD1 as D (6 bases). This CDR3 comprises 17 residues. The germline gives CDR1 SGHRS, CDR2 YFSETQ. V was cut by 4 bases and J by 5 bases, with 21 bases left in between. In DNA form, the CDR3 reads TGCGCCAGCAGCCCTACAGGGCCCCAAATCCTAACCGGGGAGCTGTTTTTT. The encoded protein is CASSPTGPQILTGELFF.

The chain has TRBV2 and TRBJ2-1; TRBD1 agrees at 12 bases. The CDR3 sequence is 14 residues long. J gave up 9 bases and V 6 bases, and 6 bases lay outside the gene matches. From germline, CDR1 is SNHLY and CDR2 FYNNEI. For the CDR3, the DNA is TGTGCCAGCAGCCGGGACAGGGGGCGGACTGAGCAGTTCTTC. Translation: CASSRDRGRTEQFF. Using reference TRBV2 and TRBJ2-1 for the parts outside the CDR3, the full variable domain is EPEVTQTPSHQVTQMGQEVILRCVPISNHLYFYWYRQILGQKVEFLVSFYNNEISEKSEIFDDQFSVERPDGSNFTLKIRSTKLEDSAMYFCASSRDRGRTEQFFGPGTRLTVL.

This rearrangement joins TRBV6-5 to TRBJ2-4; maybe TRBD1 (5 bases). This CDR3 region has 13 residues. Trimming stripped 6 bases from V and 8 bases from J, with 14 bases between. The V gene's germline CDR1 is MNHEY and CDR2 SVGAGI. CDR3 nucleotide sequence: TGTGCCAGCAGACCAGGACACCGGGACATTCAGTACTTC. Translation gives CASRPGHRDIQYF.

V gene TRBV6-1 combines with J gene TRBJ2-7; 9 bases are a match to TRBD1. The CDR3 runs to 16 residues. CDR1 and CDR2 (germline): MNHNS, SASEGT. J gave up 0 bases and V 3 bases, and 6 bases lay outside the gene matches. The CDR3 DNA reads as TGTGCCAGCAGTGATGCGGACAGGGGATTCTCCTACGAGCAGTACTTC. Protein: CASSDADRGFSYEQYF.

The rearrangement uses TRBV18 and TRBJ1-4; unclear D gene. V was trimmed by 6 bases and J by 5 bases, leaving 7 bases between them. The germline V gene encodes CDR1 KGHSH and CDR2 LQKENI. This CDR3 is built from 12 residues. The CDR3 protein is CASSRGNEKLFF. CDR3 coding DNA: TGTGCCAGCTCGCGAGGGAATGAAAAACTGTTTTTT.

The CDR3 is CATSTHRDRGSGANVLTF. For the CDR3, the DNA is TGTGCCACCAGCACTCACCGGGACAGGGGGTCTGGGGCCAACGTCCTGACTTTC. V gene TRBV15 combines with J gene TRBJ2-6; 11 bases are a match to TRBD1. The CDR3 sequence is 18 residues long. Germline V gene lookup returns CDR1 LNHNV and CDR2 YYDKDF (reference sequence). Trimming at V came to 4 bases and at J to 1 base, leaving 6 bases not matched to a gene.

This rearrangement joins TRBV4-2 to TRBJ1-6; tentatively, D is TRBD1 (5 bases). This CDR3 contains 16 residues. Trimming left V 1 base short and J 7 bases short, with 14 bases between. Germline CDR1 is LGHNA and CDR2 is YNFKEQ. CDR3 amino acids: CASSQGGAVRNSPLHF. Written as DNA, the CDR3 is TGTGCCAGCAGCCAAGGTGGGGCGGTGCGGAATTCACCCCTCCACTTT.

This clone has just a few counts. CDR3 loop: CASSRQNSNQPQHF. The DNA of the CDR3 is TGTGCCAGCTCACGACAGAATAGCAATCAGCCCCAGCATTTT. This sequence joins TRBV18 and TRBJ1-5; D possibly corresponds to TRBD1 (5 bases). The CDR3 extends over 14 amino acids. Germline CDR1 KGHSH, CDR2 LQKENI. The V and J ends lost 4 bases and 0 bases respectively, with 7 bases between them.

This clone showed up just a few times. The rearrangement links TRBV19 to TRBJ2-2; D possibly corresponds to TRBD1 (6 bases). Deletions cut 3 bases from V and 7 bases from J, with 9 bases between. In germline, CDR1 is LNHDA, CDR2 SQIVND (reference sequence). The CDR3 sequence is 13 residues long. CDR3 residues: CASSIAGVGELFF. CDR3 sequence (DNA): TGTGCCAGTAGTATCGCAGGGGTCGGGGAGCTGTTTTTT.

This clone was seen once. The chain recombines TRBV2 with TRBJ1-1; D may be TRBD1 (6 bases). Germline-derived CDR1 and CDR2 are SNHLY and FYNNEI. Trimming cost V 9 bases and J 1 base, with 12 bases left between them. This CDR3 spans 13 amino acids. The CDR3 is CASQGGENTEAFF. The CDR3 DNA sequence: TGTGCCAGTCAAGGGGGGGAGAACACTGAAGCTTTCTTT.

The chain carries TRBV30 and TRBJ1-1; 7 positions agree with TRBD1. J was trimmed by 1 base and V by 5 bases; bases with no gene match: 1. Germline-derived CDR1 and CDR2 are GTSNPN and SVGIG (reference sequence). The CDR3 loop spans 12 amino acids. The CDR3 here is CAWGQENTEAFF. The CDR3 nucleotides read TGTGCCTGGGGACAGGAGAACACTGAAGCTTTCTTT.

This clone appeared a single time. The chain couples TRBV9 to TRBJ2-7; 7 bases are shared with TRBD1. The CDR3 contains 16 residues. Trimming at V came to 4 bases and at J to 3 bases, leaving 13 bases not matched to a gene. Germline loops: CDR1 SGDLS, CDR2 YYNGEE. The CDR3 bases are TGTGCCAGCAGCTCAACGGACAGGCCAGGGGACTACGAGCAGTACTTC. Protein sequence: CASSSTDRPGDYEQYF.

The chain links TRBV2 to TRBJ2-2; 8 nucleotides align to TRBD2. Germline-derived CDR1 and CDR2 are SNHLY and FYNNEI. With 5 bases clipped from V and 1 base from J, the junction kept 6 bases outside the gene matches. This CDR3 region has 16 residues. CDR3 loop: CASSFGTRVNTGELFF. The CDR3 DNA reads TGTGCCAGCAGTTTTGGGACTAGAGTGAACACCGGGGAGCTGTTTTTT. Full variable domain (rest looked up from reference TRBV2 and TRBJ2-2): EPEVTQTPSHQVTQMGQEVILRCVPISNHLYFYWYRQILGQKVEFLVSFYNNEISEKSEIFDDQFSVERPDGSNFTLKIRSTKLEDSAMYFCASSFGTRVNTGELFFGEGSRLTVL.

The chain has TRBV27 and TRBJ1-5; D perhaps matches TRBD1 (5 bases). This CDR3 has 16 amino acids. In germline, CDR1 is MNHEY, CDR2 SMNVEV (reference sequence). The V end was cut by 5 bases, the J end by 9 bases, with 23 bases between. DNA for the CDR3: TGTGCCAGCAGTCCAACCGGACGGGGGACGGGGCGGCCCCAGCATTTT. Encoded protein: CASSPTGRGTGRPQHF.

V is TRBV27 and J is TRBJ1-2; D possibly corresponds to TRBD1 (6 bases). Trimming pared 5 bases from V and 0 bases from J, leaving 10 bases between. Per the germline V gene, CDR1 is MNHEY and CDR2 is SMNVEV (reference sequence). The CDR3 contains 14 residues. CDR3 region: CASSPRGANYGYTF. CDR3 coding DNA: TGTGCCAGCAGTCCCAGGGGTGCTAACTATGGCTACACCTTC.

The rearrangement joins TRBV6-6 to TRBJ2-7; TRBD1 is a possible D gene (5 bases). CDR1 and CDR2 (germline): MNHNY, SVGAGI (reference sequence). The V gene lost 0 bases and the J gene lost 7 bases, with 13 bases spanning the gap. This CDR3 contains 14 residues. The CDR3 here is CASSYSGQGKEQYF. CDR3 nucleotide sequence: TGTGCCAGCAGTTACTCCGGCCAGGGAAAGGAGCAGTACTTC.

This clone was observed once. The chain employs TRBV13 and TRBJ2-7; D is unresolved. Trimming removed 0 bases at V and 1 base at J, with 4 bases between. CDR1 is PRHDT, CDR2 FYEKMQ, per germline (reference sequence). The CDR3 has 13 amino acids. CDR3 bases: TGTGCCAGCAGCTTAGGGCGGTCCTACGAGCAGTACTTC. It yields the protein CASSLGRSYEQYF.

The J gene is TRBJ1-5, the V gene TRBV6-6, with 7 bases that match TRBD1. V lost 5 bases, J lost 2 bases, and 6 bases stayed unmatched. Germline V CDR1 and CDR2: MNHNY, SVGAGI (reference sequence). The CDR3 is 15 residues long. The CDR3 spells CASSPPTGRNQPQHF. In nucleotides, the CDR3 is TGTGCCAGCAGTCCCCCGACAGGGCGCAATCAGCCCCAGCATTTT.

This clone was observed once. The chain is built from TRBV7-8 and TRBJ1-1; the D gene is possibly TRBD1 (5 bases). V dropped 1 base and J dropped 3 bases, with 12 bases sitting between them. Germline CDR1 reads SGHVS; CDR2 reads FQNEAQ. The CDR3 is 15 amino acids. Here the CDR3 reads CASSLEAGLHTEAFF. In nucleotides, the CDR3 is TGTGCCAGCAGCTTAGAGGCGGGACTTCACACTGAAGCTTTCTTT.

The V call is TRBV29-1, the J call TRBJ1-1, with 10 bases identical to TRBD1. The CDR3 covers 15 residues. The germline gives CDR1 SQVTM, CDR2 ANQGSEA. V dropped 7 bases and J dropped 0; count of bases not matched to a gene: 8. CDR3 DNA: TGCAGCGGCCGGGACAGGGGATGGGTGAACACTGAAGCTTTCTTT. This codes for CSGRDRGWVNTEAFF.

This sequence joins TRBV29-1 and TRBJ2-3, with TRBD1 matching 9 bases. V lost 2 bases and J lost 2; bases outside the gene matches: 5. CDR3 length equals 15 residues. CDR1 and CDR2 (germline): SQVTM, ANQGSEA. CDR3 coding DNA: TGCAGCGTTGAAAACCGGGACAGGGACACAGATACGCAGTATTTT. Amino acid sequence: CSVENRDRDTDTQYF.

The chain recombines TRBV19 with TRBJ1-5; 8 bases are a match to TRBD1. CDR3 size: 15 residues. Germline values: CDR1 LNHDA, CDR2 SQIVND (reference sequence). V shed 6 bases, J shed 6 bases, and the junction held 10 bases outside the gene matches. The DNA for the CDR3 is TGTGCCAGTAGGCCACAGGGGGGGTCGGGTCAGCCCCAGCATTTT. Protein product: CASRPQGGSGQPQHF.

The CDR3 DNA reads TGTGCCATCAGTAACACAGGGTCGGATGAAAAACTGTTTTTT. Protein sequence: CAISNTGSDEKLFF. This sequence joins TRBV10-3 and TRBJ1-4; TRBD1 might be the D (6 bases). This CDR3 spans 14 amino acids. V gave up 5 bases and J gave up 6 bases, with 13 bases separating them. Germline CDR1 is ENHRY and CDR2 is SYGVKD.

This clone appeared a single time. This chain connects TRBV5-6 to TRBJ2-5; possibly TRBD1 for D (5 bases). Germline CDR1 is SGHDT and CDR2 is YYEEEE. Deletions cut 4 bases from V and 5 bases from J, with 12 bases between. The CDR3 covers 13 residues. CDR3 nucleotides: TGTGCCAGCAGCCCCCAAAGACAGGAGACCCAGTACTTC. It is translated as CASSPQRQETQYF.

This chain joins TRBV2 and TRBJ2-1, with 11 bases that match TRBD2. J lost 10 bases, V lost 7 bases, and 9 bases had no gene match. CDR1 and CDR2 from the germline V gene are SNHLY and FYNNEI. The CDR3 is 14 residues long. In DNA, the CDR3 is TGTGCCAGCAACTTTCTTATAGCGGGAGGGGAGCAGTTCTTC. Protein product: CASNFLIAGGEQFF.